This T cell receptor (beta chain) was captured in a study of cytomegalovirus exposure and HLA in healthy donors. Germline loops: CDR1 PRHDT, CDR2 FYEKMQ (reference sequence). J lost 3 bases, V lost 0 bases, and 4 bases had no gene match. The CDR3 has 16 amino acids. PCR employed 60 Vbeta and 13 Jbeta primers. Assay used: immunoSEQ multiplex PCR; TCRdb lists only in-frame clones, some missing. This sample carries a few hundred thousand clones, around 83% of them seen once, and the ten largest clones take just over 1.4%. This receptor was taken from a girl aged 5 to 17 in good health and CMV-seronegative. Sequenced material: PBMCs. The V call is TRBV13, the J call TRBJ2-7; 11 nucleotides align to TRBD1. The chain's CDR3 is CASSLGYGTGGYEQYF. The CDR3 DNA reads as TGTGCCAGCAGCTTAGGCTACGGGACAGGGGGCTACGAGCAGTACTTC.